Listed here are 8 T cell receptor beta chains from one sample, sequenced in a study of T cells in Graves' hyperthyroidism and ophthalmopathy. RNA transcripts were the template for amplifying TCR beta CDR3 regions. First-round RT-PCR targeting the TCR CDR3 was performed with the HTBI primer set. TCRdb fed the multiplex PCR reads into MiXCR, producing one record per CDR3 protein. Of some 300,000 distinct CDR3 sequences in the sample, 15% to 20% are singletons; the top ten hold around a third. Sequencing used blood. The receptors shown here come from a man under 40 with Graves' hyperthyroidism.

Only a few counts were recorded for this clonotype. This chain joins TRBV2 and TRBJ2-2, with D perhaps being TRBD1 or TRBD2 (6 bases each). V was pared by 7 bases and J by 2 bases, with 11 bases between. In germline, CDR1 is SNHLY, CDR2 FYNNEI. The length of the CDR3 is 14 residues. CDR3 protein: CASTGALNTGELFF. CDR3 in DNA: TGTGCCAGCACGGGGGCCCTAAACACCGGGGAGCTGTTTTTT.

This clonotype came up many times. The chain links TRBV27 to TRBJ2-1, with D perhaps matching TRBD2 (6 bases). Trimming removed 3 bases from V and 5 bases from J, with 23 bases in between. CDR1 is MNHEY, CDR2 SMNVEV, per germline (reference sequence). The CDR3 is 18 amino acids. CDR3 amino acids: CASSFPRRGPPVHNEQFF. The CDR3 bases are TGTGCCAGCAGTTTCCCCAGGAGGGGCCCCCCCGTCCACAATGAGCAGTTCTTC.

This clonotype came up many times. CDR3 sequence reads: CSAPGHSYNEQFF. CDR3 nucleotide sequence: TGCAGTGCCCCTGGGCACTCCTACAATGAGCAGTTCTTC. The chain combines TRBV20-1 with TRBJ2-1; D ambiguous. This CDR3 has 13 residues. Trimming took 6 bases from V and 0 from J, leaving 9 bases between them. CDR1 and CDR2 from the germline V gene are DFQATT and SNEGSKA (reference sequence).

The V call is TRBV5-1, the J call TRBJ1-6; TRBD1 might be the D (5 bases). The CDR3 contains 13 residues. Germline-derived CDR1 and CDR2 are SGHRS and YFSETQ. V was shortened by 6 bases and J by 11 bases, with 15 bases between the two germline ends. CDR3 in amino acids: CASTRGERAPLHF. CDR3 nucleotide sequence: TGCGCCAGCACCCGGGGGGAACGTGCACCCCTCCACTTT.

The chain uses TRBV28 and TRBJ2-4; no reliable D call. This CDR3 is built from 13 residues. Germline V gene data show CDR1 as MDHEN and CDR2 as SYDVKM. Trimming took 6 bases from V and 1 from J, leaving 7 bases between them. As DNA, the CDR3 is TGTGCCAGCAGGCGTGGGGCCAAAAACATTCAGTACTTC. Translation: CASRRGAKNIQYF.

There are a few counts of this clonotype. The chain combines TRBV20-1 with TRBJ1-2; 7 bases line up with TRBD1. The CDR3 loop spans 13 amino acids. CDR1 is DFQATT and CDR2 is SNEGSKA in the germline V gene (reference sequence). The junction had 4 bases not matched to a gene; V was cut back by 6 bases and J by 0 bases. DNA for the CDR3: TGCAGTGCGGCCGGGACAGCTAACTATGGCTACACCTTC. Translated, it gives CSAAGTANYGYTF.

This clonotype was found many times. For the CDR3, the DNA is TGCAGTGCTAGAGGGGACAGGGCCTACAATGAGCAGTTCTTC. This sequence encodes CSARGDRAYNEQFF. The gene calls are TRBV20-1 and TRBJ2-1; 9 bases map to TRBD1. Germline loops: CDR1 DFQATT, CDR2 SNEGSKA (reference sequence). This CDR3 is built from 14 residues. After removal of 1 base from V and 2 bases from J, the junction contained 0 bases not matched to a gene.

A few counts support this clonotype. The chain uses TRBV15 and TRBJ1-6; D unclear. V lost 0 bases to trimming and J lost 10 bases, with 10 bases between them. The CDR3 totals 14 residues. CDR1 is LNHNV, CDR2 YYDKDF, per germline (reference sequence). CDR3 nucleotides: TGTGCCACCAGCAGAGACAGCCCCGGCTCACCCCTCCACTTT. Amino acid sequence: CATSRDSPGSPLHF.